The TCR beta chain described here comes from a study of cytomegalovirus exposure and HLA in healthy donors. Study in general: The same platform was used for the 90 to 150 validation repertoires as for the roughly 660 first-cohort repertoires, as reported in a later analysis.

The length of the CDR3 is 16 residues. Germline V CDR1 and CDR2: LNHDA, SQIVND (reference sequence). J gave up 10 bases and V 4 bases, and 11 bases lay outside the gene matches. The assay was immunoSEQ multiplex PCR, and TCRdb's table has in-frame clones only and misses some. There are over 250,000 clones in the sample; around 85% occur only once, and 0.9% to 1.1% lies in the top ten. This clone appeared a single time. Its antigen remains unknown. Study-level points and caveats: TCR clusters originating in the first cohort tended to co-occur in the roughly 120 validation repertoires, according to a later analysis.

The receptor was derived from a woman in her late teens or twenties in good health and CMV-seronegative. The chain uses TRBV19 and TRBJ1-6; 9 bases map to TRBD1. The sequenced sample was PBMCs. DNA of the CDR3: TGTGCCAGTAGTACTAAGAGGACAGGGGTGGACTCACCCCTCCACTTT. Its protein product is CASSTKRTGVDSPLHF.